This T cell receptor beta chain derives from a study of cytomegalovirus exposure and HLA in healthy donors. This clone was detected a few times. Vbeta (60) and Jbeta (13) primers were used in the PCR. Sequenced by immunoSEQ multiplex PCR; TCRdb stores in-frame clones only, minus some. The table records roughly 100,000 clones, over 12% of them present only once. The CDR3 loop spans 12 amino acids. Germline CDR1 reads MNHNS; CDR2 reads SASEGT. V shed 7 bases and J shed 9 bases, with 15 bases lying between them. The sequencing input was PBMCs. The chain combines TRBV6-1 with TRBJ1-1; D is unclear. The clonotype was recovered from a female donor in good health and CMV-seronegative. This CDR3 is CASIEGLPKAFF. Written as DNA, the CDR3 is TGTGCCAGCATCGAAGGACTCCCGAAAGCTTTCTTT.